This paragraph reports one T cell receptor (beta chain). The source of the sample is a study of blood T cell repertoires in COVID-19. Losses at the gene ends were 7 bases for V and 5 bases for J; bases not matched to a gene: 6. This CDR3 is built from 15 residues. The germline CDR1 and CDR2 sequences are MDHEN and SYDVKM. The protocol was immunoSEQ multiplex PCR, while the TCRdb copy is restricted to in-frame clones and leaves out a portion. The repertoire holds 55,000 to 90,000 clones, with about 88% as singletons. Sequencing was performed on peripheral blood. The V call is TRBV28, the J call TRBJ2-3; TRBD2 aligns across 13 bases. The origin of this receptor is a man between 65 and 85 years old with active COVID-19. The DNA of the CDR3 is TGTGCCAGCACCTCACTAGCGGGAGGGAAAGATACGCAGTATTTT. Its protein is CASTSLAGGKDTQYF. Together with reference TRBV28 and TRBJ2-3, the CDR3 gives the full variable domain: DVKVTQSSRYLVKRTGEKVFLECVQDMDHENMFWYRQDPGLGLRLIYFSYDVKMKEKGDIPEGYSVSREKKERFSLILESASTNQTSMYLCASTSLAGGKDTQYFGPGTRLTVL.